Below, 4 T cell receptor beta chains from the same sample are listed, as sequenced in a study of blood T cell repertoires in COVID-19. Sequencing was performed with immunoSEQ multiplex PCR; in TCRdb, only in-frame clones are kept and a portion is missing. The sample gives around 100,000 clones, 84% of which show up once; about 7.3% is in the top ten. Sequencing input: peripheral blood. Every receptor here comes from a woman aged 40 to 50 with acute or convalescent COVID-19.

The genes are TRBV2 and TRBJ1-5; TRBD1 might be the D (5 bases). Per the germline V gene, CDR1 is SNHLY and CDR2 is FYNNEI. The CDR3 contains 17 residues. Trimming stripped 4 bases from V and 0 bases from J, with 16 bases between. The CDR3 loop reads CASSGRAAPYSNQPQHF. CDR3 DNA sequence: TGTGCCAGCAGTGGCAGGGCCGCCCCTTATAGCAATCAGCCCCAGCATTTT.

V gene TRBV9 combines with J gene TRBJ1-4; unclear D gene. V was shortened by 4 bases and J by 4 bases, with 17 bases between the two germline ends. The CDR3 extends over 16 amino acids. Per the germline V gene, CDR1 is SGDLS and CDR2 is YYNGEE. The CDR3 DNA follows: TGTGCCAGCAGCCCAGAGATCAGGTTATTTAATGAAAAACTGTTTTTT. It is translated as CASSPEIRLFNEKLFF.

This chain links TRBV18 with TRBJ2-7; D might be TRBD1 (5 bases). Germline loops: CDR1 KGHSH, CDR2 LQKENI. V was clipped by 3 bases and J by 2 bases, with 14 bases between them. The CDR3 loop spans 15 amino acids. In DNA form, the CDR3 reads TGTGCCAGCTCACCCGACTTAACACAGGCCTACGAGCAGTACTTC. Encoded protein: CASSPDLTQAYEQYF.

This clone has only one observation. The chain links TRBV6-5 to TRBJ2-7; D gene ambiguous. CDR1 is MNHEY, CDR2 SVGAGI, per germline. V shed 7 bases and J shed 1 base, with 14 bases lying between them. CDR3 length: 14 residues. CDR3 region: CASKRVQVSYEQYF. Written as DNA, the CDR3 is TGTGCCAGCAAAAGAGTCCAAGTATCCTACGAGCAGTACTTC.